Included here is one T cell receptor (beta chain) sequence, with context. Its matching antigen is unknown. TCRdb itself ran the 5' RACE reads through MiXCR, one entry per CDR3 protein. The table records 200,000 to 250,000 distinct CDR3 sequences, 7.5% of them present only once. This sample stems from a study of identical twins. Broader study findings: Cross-sectional statistical analysis, not tracking of the same donors, underpinned the conclusions. Cord blood beta clonotypes present at high abundance carried fewer insertions; no such pattern appeared in memory repertoires.

CDR1 SGHRS and CDR2 YFSETQ come from the germline V gene. This CDR3 contains 14 residues. V lost 8 bases and J 3 bases, leaving 16 bases between the germline ends. These same records also appear under a second study, on yellow fever vaccine responses in identical twins.

The clonotype was recovered from a woman younger than 30 in good health. V usage is TRBV5-1 and J usage is TRBJ2-3, with D tentatively TRBD1 (8 bases). Sequenced material: memory (CD45RO+) T cells sorted from blood. CDR3 nucleotides: TGCGCCAGGCCCGGACAGGGAGGGACAGATACGCAGTATTTT. Its protein product is CARPGQGGTDTQYF. Complete variable domain (other parts from reference TRBV5-1 and TRBJ2-3): KAGVTQTPRYLIKTRGQQVTLSCSPISGHRSVSWYQQTPGQGLQFLFEYFSETQRNKGNFPGRFSGRQFSNSRSEMNVSTLELGDSALYLCARPGQGGTDTQYFGPGTRLTVL.